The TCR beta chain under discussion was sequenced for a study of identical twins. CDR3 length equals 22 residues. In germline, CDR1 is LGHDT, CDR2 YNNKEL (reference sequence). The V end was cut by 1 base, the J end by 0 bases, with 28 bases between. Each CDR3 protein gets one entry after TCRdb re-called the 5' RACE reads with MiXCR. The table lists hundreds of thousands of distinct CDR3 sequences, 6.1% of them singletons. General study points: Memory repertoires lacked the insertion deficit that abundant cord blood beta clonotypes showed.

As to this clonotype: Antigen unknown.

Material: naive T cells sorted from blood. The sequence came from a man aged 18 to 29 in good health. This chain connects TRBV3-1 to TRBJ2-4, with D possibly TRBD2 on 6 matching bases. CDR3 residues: CASSQAYRLAPKFSIAKNIQYF. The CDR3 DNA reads TGTGCCAGCAGCCAAGCTTATCGGCTAGCGCCGAAGTTCAGTATAGCCAAAAACATTCAGTACTTC.